The rows below give T cell receptor beta chains drawn from one sample of a study of shared clonotypes between healthy human individuals. The method was immunoSEQ multiplex PCR; TCRdb's version includes in-frame clones alone and lacks a portion of them. The repertoire holds over 2 million clones, with just under 95% as singletons. The sequencing input was naive CD4+ T cells from PBMCs. These TCRs come from a man aged 18 to 30 in good health. Some clones in this sample may be carry-over from other donors' samples. CDR3s include the opening cysteine and the closing phenylalanine or tryptophan. The D gene is left open where the match is weak. Only some rows state a clone size, as once, few, many or a class for expanded clones.

D gene: NA
V gene: TRBV7-2
J gene: TRBJ2-1
clone size: NA
CDR3 DNA: TGTGCCAGCAGCTTAGTGATCGGCCCGTACAATGAGCAGTTCTTC
CDR3 protein: CASSLVIGPYNEQFF

D gene: NA
V gene: TRBV28
J gene: TRBJ2-7
clone size: NA
CDR3 DNA: TGTGCCAGCAGTTTAGAACGGGTAACGGACTCCTACGAGCAGTACTTC
CDR3 protein: CASSLERVTDSYEQYF

D gene: NA
V gene: TRBV5-4
J gene: TRBJ1-1
clone size: NA
CDR3 DNA: TGTGCCAGCAGCTCCTATTCGGACGGAAACACTGAAGCTTTCTTT
CDR3 protein: CASSSYSDGNTEAFF

D gene: NA
V gene: TRBV9
J gene: TRBJ2-1
clone size: NA
CDR3 DNA: TGTGCCAGCAGCCCCCGCAGTAGGCCTGGCTCCCCCAATGAGCAGTTCTTC
CDR3 protein: CASSPRSRPGSPNEQFF

D gene: NA
V gene: TRBV19
J gene: TRBJ1-2
clone size: NA
CDR3 DNA: TGTGCCAGTAGTATGGATTGGGGGAATGGCTACACCTTC
CDR3 protein: CASSMDWGNGYTF

D gene: TRBD1
V gene: TRBV7-8
J gene: TRBJ1-2
clone size: NA
CDR3 DNA: TGTGCCAGCAGCACCCTATCGGGACAGAACACCCAAAGGGCCGGCTACACCTTC
CDR3 protein: CASSTLSGQNTQRAGYTF

D gene: TRBD2
V gene: TRBV7-2
J gene: TRBJ2-5
clone size: NA
CDR3 DNA: TGTGCCAGCAGCCGGTTACTAGCGCACCAAGAGACCCAGTACTTC
CDR3 protein: CASSRLLAHQETQYF

D gene: NA
V gene: TRBV5-6
J gene: TRBJ1-1
clone size: few
CDR3 DNA: TGTGCCAGCAGCGCCGCCTTACGCGCGAACACTGAAGCTTTCTTT
CDR3 protein: CASSAALRANTEAFF

D gene: TRBD1
V gene: TRBV30
J gene: TRBJ1-1
clone size: few
CDR3 DNA: TGTGCCTGGATGAACAGGGGGAACACTGAAGCTTTCTTT
CDR3 protein: CAWMNRGNTEAFF

D gene: TRBD1
V gene: TRBV18
J gene: TRBJ1-4
clone size: NA
CDR3 DNA: TGTGCCAGCTCACCACCCCTACAGGGGGCAACTAATGAAAAACTGTTTTTT
CDR3 protein: CASSPPLQGATNEKLFF

D gene: NA
V gene: TRBV5-1
J gene: TRBJ2-7
clone size: NA
CDR3 DNA: TGCGCCAGCAGCTTAGGTACAGGAAAATCCTACGAGCAGTACTTC
CDR3 protein: CASSLGTGKSYEQYF

D gene: NA
V gene: TRBV2
J gene: TRBJ2-3
clone size: NA
CDR3 DNA: TGTGCCAGCAGTGAAGCATGGCGGGCAGATACGCAGTATTTT
CDR3 protein: CASSEAWRADTQYF

D gene: NA
V gene: TRBV4-3
J gene: TRBJ1-1
clone size: few
CDR3 DNA: TGCGCCAGCAGCCAACTGACAAGAAACACTGAAGCTTTCTTT
CDR3 protein: CASSQLTRNTEAFF

D gene: TRBD1
V gene: TRBV19
J gene: TRBJ2-3
clone size: NA
CDR3 DNA: TGTGCCAGTACCGCAACAGGGGGTACGGGCACAGATACGCAGTATTTT
CDR3 protein: CASTATGGTGTDTQYF

D gene: TRBD1
V gene: TRBV9
J gene: TRBJ2-1
clone size: NA
CDR3 DNA: TGTGCCAGCAGCGCCACGGGACAGAACAATGAGCAGTTCTTC
CDR3 protein: CASSATGQNNEQFF

D gene: NA
V gene: TRBV27
J gene: TRBJ1-6
clone size: NA
CDR3 DNA: TGTGCCAGCAGCTTTGGGGGAGTCCACTTT
CDR3 protein: CASSFGGVHF

D gene: NA
V gene: TRBV27
J gene: TRBJ2-3
clone size: NA
CDR3 DNA: TGTGCCAGCAGTACCCAGGGCAGCACAGATACGCAGTATTTT
CDR3 protein: CASSTQGSTDTQYF

D gene: NA
V gene: TRBV5-1
J gene: TRBJ2-7
clone size: NA
CDR3 DNA: TGCGCCAGCAGCTTGTCAGCCCGATCCTACGAGCAGTACTTC
CDR3 protein: CASSLSARSYEQYF

D gene: NA
V gene: TRBV15
J gene: TRBJ2-3
clone size: NA
CDR3 DNA: TGTGCCACCAGCAGAGGGGTTACAGCAAGAACAGATACGCAGTATTTT
CDR3 protein: CATSRGVTARTDTQYF

D gene: TRBD1
V gene: TRBV7-6
J gene: TRBJ2-7
clone size: NA
CDR3 DNA: TGTGCCAGCAGCCCGACAGGGGTCACCTACGAGCAGTACTTC
CDR3 protein: CASSPTGVTYEQYF

D gene: NA
V gene: TRBV28
J gene: TRBJ1-1
clone size: NA
CDR3 DNA: TGTGCCAGCAGTTTTCTTCAGGGAGGAGTGAACACTGAAGCTTTCTTT
CDR3 protein: CASSFLQGGVNTEAFF

D gene: NA
V gene: TRBV5-4
J gene: TRBJ2-7
clone size: NA
CDR3 DNA: TGTGCCAGCAGCATAGGGACTGTTAGCTCCTACGAGCAGTACTTC
CDR3 protein: CASSIGTVSSYEQYF

D gene: TRBD1
V gene: TRBV7-8
J gene: TRBJ2-1
clone size: NA
CDR3 DNA: TGTGCCAGCAGCGCGGACAGGCCCTCCTACAATGAGCAGTTCTTC
CDR3 protein: CASSADRPSYNEQFF

D gene: NA
V gene: TRBV11-2
J gene: TRBJ2-4
clone size: NA
CDR3 DNA: TGTGCCAGCAGCCCCATACCAAAAAACATTCAGTACTTC
CDR3 protein: CASSPIPKNIQYF

D gene: NA
V gene: TRBV28
J gene: TRBJ1-5
clone size: few
CDR3 DNA: TGTGCCAGCAGTTTCCAGGCCTTCCCGCCCGTTCAGCCCCAGCATTTT
CDR3 protein: CASSFQAFPPVQPQHF

D gene: NA
V gene: TRBV11-2
J gene: TRBJ1-4
clone size: NA
CDR3 DNA: TGTGCCAGCAGCTTATTTATTGGAAAAAAGGGAAAACTGTTTTTT
CDR3 protein: CASSLFIGKKGKLFF

D gene: NA
V gene: TRBV19
J gene: TRBJ2-1
clone size: NA
CDR3 DNA: TGTGCCAGTAGTATCAGCGCGGCTAACAATGAGCAGTTCTTC
CDR3 protein: CASSISAANNEQFF

D gene: NA
V gene: TRBV5-5
J gene: TRBJ1-4
clone size: NA
CDR3 DNA: TGTGCCAGCAGCTTCCCTAGTAATGAAAAACTGTTTTTT
CDR3 protein: CASSFPSNEKLFF

D gene: NA
V gene: TRBV5-1
J gene: TRBJ1-4
clone size: NA
CDR3 DNA: TGCGCCAGCGGGGGAAGCGAAAAACTGTTTTTT
CDR3 protein: CASGGSEKLFF